The rows below give T cell receptor beta chains drawn from one sample of a study of PD-1 blockade in classical Hodgkin lymphoma. TCRdb's table, derived via immunoSEQ multiplex PCR, lists solely in-frame clones and lacks some. This table holds some 18,000 clones, 70% to 80% found once. The sample consisted of peripheral blood mononuclear cells (PBMCs), taken before the second cycle of nivolumab. The receptors come from a human donor with classical Hodgkin lymphoma. The conserved cysteine and the conserved F or W are not part of the CDR3 here. The D gene is left open where the match is weak.

j_call,d_call,v_call,cdr3_aa
TRBJ2-7,TRBD2,TRBV7-8,ASSLEVAGGAGEQY
TRBJ2-7,TRBD1,TRBV6-5,ASSYGQGATYEQY
TRBJ2-7,-,TRBV30,AWSVIRELGEQY
TRBJ2-1,TRBD1,TRBV19,ASSISDRGNEQF
TRBJ2-7,TRBD1,TRBV11-2,ASSLVLPGQGGYEQY
TRBJ2-7,TRBD2,TRBV28,ASSSPTSGRAYEQY
TRBJ1-1,TRBD1,TRBV10-3,AISNRGLNTEAF
TRBJ2-1,-,TRBV4-3,ASSQAYNSANEQF
TRBJ2-2,TRBD2,TRBV19,ASSIVLAGERRGTGELF
TRBJ1-4,-,TRBV7-6,ASSAQGEEKLF
TRBJ2-5,TRBD2,TRBV10-1,ASSRVGAGELGTQY
TRBJ2-7,-,TRBV28,ASSPPAGPLDYEQY
TRBJ2-3,TRBD2,TRBV5-6,ASSPRLAGMLH
TRBJ1-4,-,TRBV29-1,SVRGSNEKLF
TRBJ2-3,TRBD1,TRBV6-1,ASSEWTGAPVSDTQY
TRBJ2-1,TRBD1,TRBV11-2,ASSSGQVNEQF
TRBJ1-5,TRBD1,TRBV15,ATTLPGQGAGQPQH
TRBJ1-1,-,TRBV6-1,ASSDSMTGGVNTEAF
TRBJ2-5,TRBD2,TRBV7-9,ASSGGRVRETQY
TRBJ2-2,-,TRBV19,ASSNRDINTGELF
TRBJ2-5,-,TRBV19,ASSSVVRETQY
TRBJ2-3,-,TRBV4-1,ASSLDEGSTDTQY
TRBJ1-1,-,TRBV7-9,ASSYTGIPAEAF
TRBJ2-5,TRBD1,TRBV7-3,ASSRGTGQETQY
TRBJ2-7,TRBD2,TRBV9,ASSLTSGSYEQY
TRBJ2-4,-,TRBV6-5,ASVDLAKNIQY
TRBJ2-7,-,TRBV11-2,ASSLAYEQY
TRBJ2-7,-,TRBV27,ASSPRATGFEQY
TRBJ1-2,TRBD1,TRBV4-2,ASSLVTGVHGYT
TRBJ1-1,-,TRBV27,ASSYMNTEAF
TRBJ2-5,-,TRBV5-1,ASSLVGGPETQY
TRBJ2-1,-,TRBV19,ASSNSWAYYNEQF
TRBJ1-4,-,TRBV4-2,ASSQGQSGDEKLF
TRBJ2-3,TRBD2,TRBV5-1,ASSLRTSGTDTQY
TRBJ2-3,-,TRBV6-5,ASSYRNRATDTQY
TRBJ2-1,-,TRBV21-1,ASSKESEGSNSYNEQF
TRBJ1-6,TRBD1,TRBV19,ASRPTGGALH
TRBJ2-1,TRBD1,TRBV4-2,ASSQEQGVYNEQF
TRBJ1-1,TRBD1,TRBV10-1,ASSPGTGLNTEAF
TRBJ2-6,-,TRBV18,ASSPLDRPVSFGANVLT
TRBJ1-6,TRBD1,TRBV4-3,ASSHRDRGSPLH
TRBJ1-1,TRBD1,TRBV28,ASSLGDRGLLRAF
TRBJ2-1,-,TRBV19,ASSAWTISNEQF
TRBJ2-3,TRBD2,TRBV19,ASSIPSDRDLTSGHLLDTQY
TRBJ2-5,-,TRBV19,ASSIGGGSRETQY
TRBJ2-3,-,TRBV7-2,ASSLVARGTDTQY
TRBJ1-5,-,TRBV6-1,ASSEAGLWQPQH
TRBJ2-3,TRBD1,TRBV18,ASPTGGATDTQY
TRBJ1-1,-,TRBV18,ASSPSEDREAF
TRBJ2-7,-,TRBV9,ARDSEREGEQY